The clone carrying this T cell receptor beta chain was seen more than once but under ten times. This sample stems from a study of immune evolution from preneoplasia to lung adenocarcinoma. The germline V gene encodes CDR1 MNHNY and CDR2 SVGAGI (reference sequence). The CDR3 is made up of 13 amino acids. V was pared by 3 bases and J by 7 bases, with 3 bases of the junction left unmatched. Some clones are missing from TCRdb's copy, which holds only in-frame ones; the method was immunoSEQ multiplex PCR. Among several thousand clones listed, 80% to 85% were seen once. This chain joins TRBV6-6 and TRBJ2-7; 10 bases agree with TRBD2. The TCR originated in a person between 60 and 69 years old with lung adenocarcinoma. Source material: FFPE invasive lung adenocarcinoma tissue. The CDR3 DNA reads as TGTGCCAGCAGTTATAGCGGGAGGCAGGAGCAGTACTTC. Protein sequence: CASSYSGRQEQYF.